This T cell receptor (beta chain) originates from a study of shared clonotypes between healthy human individuals. This CDR3 has 17 amino acids. The V and J ends lost 6 bases and 4 bases respectively, with 23 bases between them. CDR1 is MDHEN, CDR2 SYDVKM, per germline. Selected positively for CCR7 and CD45RO-negative, naive CD8 cells excluded terminally differentiated effector memory CD45RA+ cells. For sorted subsets, approximately 0.2 ug DNA per replicate equaled 33,000 or so T cell genomes. Sequenced by immunoSEQ multiplex PCR; TCRdb stores in-frame clones only, minus some. In the table there are about 2.1 million clones, approximately 94% of which are singletons.

The sequence was collected from a man in his late teens or twenties in good health. Some clones in this sample may be carry-over from other donors' samples. The chain is built from TRBV28 and TRBJ2-3; the D gene could be TRBD1 or TRBD2 (5 bases each). The sequenced sample was naive CD8+ T cells from PBMCs. The CDR3 DNA is TGTGCCAGCAGCACCTCTCATTGGGACGTCCGGGCAGATACGCAGTATTTT. Its translation: CASSTSHWDVRADTQYF. Complete variable domain (other parts from reference TRBV28 and TRBJ2-3): DVKVTQSSRYLVKRTGEKVFLECVQDMDHENMFWYRQDPGLGLRLIYFSYDVKMKEKGDIPEGYSVSREKKERFSLILESASTNQTSMYLCASSTSHWDVRADTQYFGPGTRLTVL.